The 12 T cell receptor beta chains in this list originate from one sample, sequenced in a study of T cell responses to AZD1222 COVID-19 vaccine. Libraries were prepared by immunoSEQ multiplex PCR; TCRdb keeps only in-frame clonotypes and omits some of them. The sample includes 170,000 or so clones, around 90% of them seen just once. The sequences come from peripheral blood, collected on day 0 of AZD1222 vaccination. The source of these receptors is an adult in good health.

The chain carries TRBV27 and TRBJ1-6; D may be TRBD1 (6 bases). With 3 bases removed from V and 0 bases from J, the gap between germline ends came to 12 bases. The V gene's germline CDR1 is MNHEY and CDR2 SMNVEV (reference sequence). The CDR3 spans 17 residues. The CDR3 DNA reads as TGTGCCAGCAGTTTGGGGGCGGGGAGCTCCTATAATTCACCCCTCCACTTT. Protein product: CASSLGAGSSYNSPLHF.

The chain joins TRBV5-5 to TRBJ2-3; a possible D gene is TRBD2 (5 bases). This CDR3 has 15 amino acids. V was cut by 4 bases and J by 9 bases, with 21 bases left in between. Germline CDR1 and CDR2: SGHKS and YYEKEE (reference sequence). CDR3 loop: CASSLPGINVGTQYF. DNA for the CDR3: TGTGCCAGCAGCCTGCCGGGGATTAATGTCGGCACGCAGTATTTT.

This clone has a single count. The gene calls are TRBV2 and TRBJ2-3; D perhaps matches TRBD2 (7 bases). The CDR3 contains 18 residues. The germline V gene has CDR1 SNHLY and CDR2 FYNNEI. Deletions cut 4 bases from V and 4 bases from J, with 24 bases between. CDR3 in amino acids: CASSVIGLAVGGPDTQYF. Written as DNA, the CDR3 is TGTGCCAGCAGTGTAATCGGTCTAGCGGTTGGGGGCCCAGATACGCAGTATTTT.

The chain joins TRBV28 to TRBJ1-6; D ambiguous. Germline CDR1 and CDR2: MDHEN and SYDVKM. This CDR3 spans 13 amino acids. Trimming took 7 bases from V and 9 from J, leaving 13 bases between them. The CDR3 protein is CASIAFPSSPLHF. DNA of the CDR3: TGTGCCAGCATCGCATTCCCGAGTTCACCCCTCCACTTT. Using reference TRBV28 and TRBJ1-6 for the parts outside the CDR3, the full variable domain is DVKVTQSSRYLVKRTGEKVFLECVQDMDHENMFWYRQDPGLGLRLIYFSYDVKMKEKGDIPEGYSVSREKKERFSLILESASTNQTSMYLCASIAFPSSPLHFGNGTRLTVT.

The V call is TRBV2, the J call TRBJ1-5; 9 nucleotides agree with TRBD1. This CDR3 spans 15 amino acids. J lost 5 bases, V lost 6 bases, and 8 bases had no gene match. The germline V gene encodes CDR1 SNHLY and CDR2 FYNNEI. In DNA, the CDR3 is TGTGCCAGCAGGCGGGACAGGGCCAACTATCAGCCCCAGCATTTT. Amino acids: CASRRDRANYQPQHF.

The chain employs TRBV6-1 and TRBJ2-5; 15 bases are shared with TRBD2. The germline V gene encodes CDR1 MNHNS and CDR2 SASEGT. Unmatched junction bases numbered 4, after V lost 1 base and J lost 4 bases. The CDR3 contains 17 residues. The DNA for the CDR3 is TGTGCCAGCAGTGAAGGGAGGACTAGCGGGAGGGGAGAGACCCAGTACTTC. This codes for CASSEGRTSGRGETQYF.

The chain employs TRBV19 and TRBJ2-7; weak D call: TRBD1 (6 bases). V was trimmed by 5 bases and J by 3 bases, leaving 8 bases between them. The germline V gene has CDR1 LNHDA and CDR2 SQIVND (reference sequence). CDR3 size: 12 residues. The CDR3 here is CASSHRDYEQYF. CDR3 sequence (DNA): TGTGCCAGTAGTCACAGGGACTACGAGCAGTACTTC. The full variable domain, in which reference TRBV19 and TRBJ2-7 provide the parts outside the CDR3, is DGGITQSPKYLFRKEGQNVTLSCEQNLNHDAMYWYRQDPGQGLRLIYYSQIVNDFQKGDIAEGYSVSREKKESFPLTVTSAQKNPTAFYLCASSHRDYEQYFGPGTRLTVT.

This clone showed up just once. The chain is built from TRBV6-5 and TRBJ1-1; TRBD1 is a possible D gene (5 bases). Trimming removed 4 bases from V and 3 bases from J, with 15 bases in between. The CDR3 is 15 residues long. Germline V gene sequence: CDR1 MNHEY, CDR2 SVGAGI. For the CDR3, the DNA is TGTGCCAGCAGTTCCATACAGGATAGGTACACTGAAGCTTTCTTT. Protein sequence: CASSSIQDRYTEAFF.

This chain joins TRBV5-4 and TRBJ2-7, with 8 bases fitting TRBD2. V dropped 4 bases and J dropped 5; count of bases not matched to a gene: 8. Germline CDR1 SGHNT, CDR2 YYREEE (reference sequence). There are 14 residues in the CDR3. CDR3 DNA: TGTGCCAGCAGCCCGGGACTAGGTCCCCACGAGCAGTACTTC. Amino acids: CASSPGLGPHEQYF.

This rearrangement joins TRBV9 to TRBJ2-7; D call uncertain. V dropped 0 bases and J dropped 0 bases, with 10 bases sitting between them. The CDR3 has 15 amino acids. CDR1 SGDLS and CDR2 YYNGEE come from the germline V gene. CDR3 amino acids: CASSVGDPDSYEQYF. CDR3 in DNA: TGTGCCAGCAGCGTAGGCGACCCCGACTCCTACGAGCAGTACTTC.

The chain uses TRBV2 and TRBJ1-2; D is undetermined. This CDR3 has 13 residues. V lost 1 base and J 2 bases, leaving 5 bases between the germline ends. Germline CDR1 SNHLY, CDR2 FYNNEI. The CDR3 DNA reads as TGTGCCAGCAGTGAAGTCAGAAACTATGGCTACACCTTC. This encodes CASSEVRNYGYTF.

The V call is TRBV3-1 (or the pseudogene TRBV3-2), the J call TRBJ1-2; the D gene is possibly TRBD1 (5 bases). Trimming took 3 bases from V and 6 from J, leaving 11 bases between them. This CDR3 spans 13 amino acids. Germline lookup yields CDR1 LGHDT and CDR2 YNNKEL (reference sequence). CDR3 nucleotide sequence: TGTGCCAGCAGCCATCGGCAGGGCCATGGCTACACCTTC. Residues: CASSHRQGHGYTF.